This T cell receptor beta chain was identified during a study of blood T cell repertoires in COVID-19. Study-level information: Samples came from the United States, Italy and Spain, spanning acute and convalescent COVID-19. PBMCs, B-cell-depleted T cells, or T cells provided the cDNA or gDNA that made up the material.

Points on this clone: Other DNA sequences in the same sample also yield this CDR3.

In the original processing: By means of reference gene primer amplification, nucleated cell counts were estimated. Here immunoSEQ multiplex PCR was the method, and the copy in TCRdb shows in-frame clones only, minus some. V and J calls and clone size follow that table, whereas D and trimming were derived from the DNA. The table shows fewer than 150,000 clones, with approximately 86% occurring only once. Germline-derived CDR1 and CDR2 are SNHLY and FYNNEI. This CDR3 region has 15 residues. Deletions cut 7 bases from V and 8 bases from J, with 23 bases between. The gene calls are TRBV2 and TRBJ1-2, with a tentative D call TRBD1 (6 bases). The receptor comes from a woman between 50 and 59 years old with active or convalescent COVID-19. What was sequenced was peripheral blood. The chain's CDR3 is CASIVFQQSQGGYTF. The DNA of the CDR3 is TGTGCCAGCATTGTATTTCAGCAATCCCAGGGGGGCTACACCTTC.